The 31 T cell receptor beta chains below all came from one sample that was sequenced in a study of monozygotic twins with cystic fibrosis. Using immunoSEQ multiplex PCR, the repertoire was profiled, and TCRdb retains in-frame clones only, with some absent. The sample consists of about 19,000 clones, 95% to 98% of them appearing once. The sequencing input was blood. These receptors originate from a woman aged 30 to 39 with cystic fibrosis.

The chain couples TRBV15 to TRBJ1-5; D is perhaps TRBD1 (5 bases). Trimming shortened V by 5 bases and J by 7 bases, and 15 bases separated the two germline ends. Germline CDR1 reads LNHNV; CDR2 reads YYDKDF (reference sequence). This CDR3 has 14 amino acids. In nucleotides, the CDR3 is TGTGCCACCAGCTGGATGGGAGAGGGGCAGCCCCAGCATTTT. It is translated as CATSWMGEGQPQHF.

The V gene is TRBV19, the J gene TRBJ1-1; TRBD1 aligns across 7 bases. The CDR3 is made up of 15 amino acids. Germline V gene lookup returns CDR1 LNHDA and CDR2 SQIVND (reference sequence). With V trimmed by 1 base and J by 4 bases, 6 bases remained unmatched. Here the CDR3 DNA reads TGTGCCAGTAGTATAGGCTCAGGGGGTGGCACTGAAGCTTTCTTT. Its translation is CASSIGSGGGTEAFF.

V is TRBV29-1 and J is TRBJ2-7; weak D call: TRBD1 (7 bases). V shed 6 bases and J shed 3 bases, with 18 bases lying between them. CDR3 length: 14 residues. Germline loops: CDR1 SQVTM, CDR2 ANQGSEA. CDR3 DNA: TGCAGCGTAGTTGGAGGGACAGATAACTACGAGCAGTACTTC. It translates to CSVVGGTDNYEQYF.

This chain joins TRBV5-8 and TRBJ1-1; D might be TRBD1 (5 bases). Germline V gene sequence: CDR1 SGHTS, CDR2 YDEGEE. The CDR3 runs 14 residues. Trimming pared 0 bases from V and 13 bases from J, leaving 19 bases between. The CDR3 is CASSLDPGPGNDFF. For the CDR3, the DNA is TGTGCCAGCAGCTTGGATCCGGGACCCGGGAACGATTTCTTT.

The J gene is TRBJ1-1, the V gene TRBV7-8; 8 nucleotides align to TRBD1. The length of the CDR3 is 16 residues. V was pared by 1 base and J by 2 bases, with 6 bases of the junction left unmatched. CDR1 and CDR2 from the germline V gene are SGHVS and FQNEAQ. The CDR3 is CASSLVPTGVNTEAFF. The DNA of the CDR3 is TGTGCCAGCAGCTTAGTTCCGACAGGGGTTAACACTGAAGCTTTCTTT. The variable domain in full, with the rest retrieved from reference TRBV7-8 and TRBJ1-1, is GAGVSQSPRYKVAKRGQDVALRCDPISGHVSLFWYQQALGQGPEFLTYFQNEAQLDKSGLPSDRFFAERPEGSVSTLKIQRTQQEDSAVYLCASSLVPTGVNTEAFFGQGTRLTVV.

The DNA for the CDR3 is TGTGCCAGCAGGGGGCGACTTGGAACCTCTGGGGCCAACGTCCTGACTTTC. Its protein is CASRGRLGTSGANVLTF. The chain carries TRBV2 and TRBJ2-6, with a possible D match to TRBD1 (5 bases). Germline V gives CDR1 SNHLY, CDR2 FYNNEI. Trimming removed 6 bases at V and 0 bases at J, with 15 bases between. This CDR3 has 17 amino acids.

The V and J genes are TRBV4-1 and TRBJ1-1; D ambiguous. V was trimmed by 1 base and J by 4 bases, leaving 31 bases between them. CDR1 is MGHRA and CDR2 is YSYEKL in the germline V gene. The CDR3 covers 21 residues. CDR3 region: CASSQGLPSPTAWARRTEAFF. CDR3 DNA sequence: TGCGCCAGCAGCCAAGGCTTACCCTCTCCTACAGCTTGGGCGAGGCGCACTGAAGCTTTCTTT.

The chain joins TRBV6-5 to TRBJ1-6, with D maybe TRBD1 (5 bases). Germline CDR1 is MNHEY and CDR2 is SVGAGI. CDR3 length: 14 residues. V lost 6 bases and J 8 bases, leaving 14 bases between the germline ends. The CDR3 loop reads CASRTLGGYSPLHF. In nucleotides, the CDR3 is TGTGCCAGCAGAACGCTGGGGGGATATTCACCCCTCCACTTT.

The rearrangement uses TRBV5-1 and TRBJ2-1; 7 bases match TRBD1. J lost 2 bases, V lost 0 bases, and 11 bases had no gene match. The CDR3 has 18 residues. The germline V gene has CDR1 SGHRS and CDR2 YFSETQ. The CDR3 spells CASSLAPPTGITYNEQFF. In nucleotides, the CDR3 is TGCGCCAGCAGCTTGGCCCCGCCGACAGGGATTACCTACAATGAGCAGTTCTTC.

V usage is TRBV7-2 and J usage is TRBJ2-3; 10 bases match TRBD2. V lost 3 bases to trimming and J lost 7 bases; unmatched junction nucleotides: 7. The V gene's germline CDR1 is SGHTA and CDR2 FQGNSA. The CDR3 consists of 15 residues. CDR3 DNA: TGTGCCAGCAGCTTCCAGCGGGGGGGAATAAATACGCAGTATTTT. It encodes CASSFQRGGINTQYF.

The V gene is TRBV16, the J gene TRBJ1-4; D unclear. The germline gives CDR1 KGHSY, CDR2 FQNENV. This CDR3 is built from 14 residues. Trimming pared 5 bases from V and 3 bases from J, leaving 10 bases between. In DNA form, the CDR3 reads TGTGCCAGCAGCTTAACCCAATCTAATGAAAAACTGTTTTTT. As protein: CASSLTQSNEKLFF.

V is TRBV5-6 and J is TRBJ2-3; 12 nucleotides agree with TRBD2. Germline CDR1 SGHDT, CDR2 YYEEEE. The V gene end was trimmed by 0 bases and the J gene end by 1 base; junction bases not matched to a gene: 0. This CDR3 spans 16 amino acids. In DNA form, the CDR3 reads TGTGCCAGCAGCTTGGGACTAGCGGGGGGCACAGATACGCAGTATTTT. It encodes CASSLGLAGGTDTQYF.

The gene calls are TRBV21-1 and TRBJ2-7. TRBV21-1 is classified as a pseudogene. This CDR3 is built from 14 residues. CDR3 sequence (DNA): TGTGCCAGCAGCAAAGAACGGCCCCCCTACGAGCAGTACTTC. Amino acid sequence: CASSKERPPYEQYF.

The chain has TRBV5-6 and TRBJ2-5; 7 nucleotides agree with TRBD2. Germline V lookup: CDR1 SGHDT, CDR2 YYEEEE. This CDR3 is built from 16 residues. Germline trimming cut 0 bases from V and 1 base from J; bases unmatched to any gene: 6. The CDR3 nucleotides read TGTGCCAGCAGCTTGGGTCTAGCGGCGCTCCAAGAGACCCAGTACTTC. This sequence encodes CASSLGLAALQETQYF.

This rearrangement joins TRBV19 to TRBJ1-6, with 7 bases that match TRBD1. Germline trimming cut 6 bases from V and 2 bases from J; bases unmatched to any gene: 7. The CDR3 is 16 amino acids. Per the germline V gene, CDR1 is LNHDA and CDR2 is SQIVND (reference sequence). The CDR3 protein is CASSSQGVAYNSPLHF. CDR3 in DNA: TGTGCCAGTAGCTCCCAGGGGGTAGCCTATAATTCACCCCTCCACTTT.

The DNA of the CDR3 is TGTGCCAGCAGTGAAAGTTGGGAAGCTTTCTTT. This gives the protein CASSESWEAFF. This chain joins TRBV2 and TRBJ1-1; D unresolved. Germline loops: CDR1 SNHLY, CDR2 FYNNEI. The CDR3 is 11 residues long. Deletions cut 2 bases from V and 8 bases from J, with 6 bases between.

The chain has TRBV6-5 and TRBJ2-1, with 12 bases matching TRBD1. Trimming at V came to 5 bases and at J to 8 bases, leaving 4 bases not matched to a gene. CDR3 size: 14 residues. Germline V gives CDR1 MNHEY, CDR2 SVGAGI. CDR3 coding DNA: TGTGCCAGCAGTCCTGGGGACAGGGGGCATGAGCAGTTCTTC. Its protein is CASSPGDRGHEQFF.

The chain combines TRBV19 with TRBJ1-2; 7 bases match TRBD1. The CDR3 extends over 13 amino acids. With 10 bases clipped from V and 7 bases from J, the junction kept 12 bases outside the gene matches. Germline CDR1 is LNHDA and CDR2 is SQIVND (reference sequence). The CDR3 DNA is TGTGCCACCCTCCGTCGAGGGGGCGGTGGCTACACCTTC. Protein sequence: CATLRRGGGGYTF. Based on the CDR3 plus reference TRBV19 and TRBJ1-2, the full variable domain is DGGITQSPKYLFRKEGQNVTLSCEQNLNHDAMYWYRQDPGQGLRLIYYSQIVNDFQKGDIAEGYSVSREKKESFPLTVTSAQKNPTAFYLCATLRRGGGGYTFGSGTRLTVV.

The chain uses TRBV7-2 and TRBJ2-7; no definite D call. Trimming removed 1 base from V and 6 bases from J, with 7 bases in between. Germline values: CDR1 SGHTA, CDR2 FQGNSA. This CDR3 has 12 amino acids. CDR3 region: CASSLEVGEQYF. The CDR3 nucleotides are TGTGCCAGCAGCTTAGAAGTAGGCGAGCAGTACTTC.

The V gene is TRBV6-6, the J gene TRBJ2-6; no firm D call. Between the trimmed V and J ends, which lost 6 bases and 1 base, there was a span of 10 bases. CDR1 and CDR2 (germline): MNHNY, SVGAGI (reference sequence). There are 15 residues in the CDR3. CDR3 in amino acids: CASSSLRSGANVLTF. The CDR3 nucleotides read TGTGCCAGCAGCTCCCTAAGGTCTGGGGCCAACGTCCTGACTTTC.

The chain couples TRBV5-6 to TRBJ2-7; 11 bases agree with TRBD1. CDR1 and CDR2 from the germline V gene are SGHDT and YYEEEE. CDR3 size: 15 residues. V shed 2 bases, J shed 4 bases, and the junction held 5 bases outside the gene matches. The CDR3 DNA sequence: TGTGCCAGCAGCTTCGCCGGGACAGGGGGATACGAGCAGTACTTC. This codes for CASSFAGTGGYEQYF. The entire variable domain, with the rest obtained from reference TRBV5-6 and TRBJ2-7, is as follows: DAGVTQSPTHLIKTRGQQVTLRCSPKSGHDTVSWYQQALGQGPQFIFQYYEEEERQRGNFPDRFSGHQFPNYSSELNVNALLLGDSALYLCASSFAGTGGYEQYFGPGTRLTVT.

This chain joins TRBV6-5 and TRBJ1-2; D uncertain. The germline V and J ends were trimmed by 6 bases and 8 bases, with 13 bases remaining between them. Germline CDR1 and CDR2: MNHEY and SVGAGI. CDR3 size: 12 residues. CDR3 sequence: CASSQWLGGYTF. The CDR3 region has the DNA TGTGCCAGCAGCCAGTGGCTGGGAGGCTACACCTTC.

The rearrangement joins TRBV2 to TRBJ1-2; 9 nucleotides line up with TRBD1. J was trimmed by 5 bases and V by 7 bases; bases with no gene match: 2. Germline CDR1 reads SNHLY; CDR2 reads FYNNEI. The CDR3 is made up of 12 amino acids. CDR3 sequence: CASTGQGYGYTF. CDR3 in DNA: TGTGCCAGCACAGGACAGGGGTATGGCTACACCTTC.

The chain has TRBV19 and TRBJ1-2, with unresolved D. CDR1 LNHDA and CDR2 SQIVND come from the germline V gene (reference sequence). CDR3 length equals 14 residues. Trimming stripped 4 bases from V and 5 bases from J, with 14 bases between. The CDR3 DNA reads TGTGCCAGTAGTAGCGGCAGCCCGGGGTATGGCTACACCTTC. Its translation: CASSSGSPGYGYTF.

The V and J genes are TRBV5-1 and TRBJ1-1; D ambiguous. V lost 0 bases and J 4 bases, leaving 10 bases between the germline ends. This CDR3 spans 14 amino acids. The germline V gene encodes CDR1 SGHRS and CDR2 YFSETQ. The CDR3 reads CASSLEPAGTEAFF. The CDR3 DNA reads TGCGCCAGCAGCTTGGAGCCAGCGGGCACTGAAGCTTTCTTT.

A single count supports this clone. The V call is TRBV19, the J call TRBJ2-2; TRBD1 matches 7 bases. The germline gives CDR1 LNHDA, CDR2 SQIVND (reference sequence). This CDR3 region has 15 residues. V dropped 1 base and J dropped 6; count of bases not matched to a gene: 5. Written as DNA, the CDR3 is TGTGCCAGTAGTATAGGGGGACAGAGGGCCGGGGAGCTGTTTTTT. Amino acid sequence: CASSIGGQRAGELFF.

The CDR3 DNA reads as TGTGCCAGCAGCGTAGGAATGAGCTCCTACAATGAGCAGTTCTTC. Translation gives CASSVGMSSYNEQFF. This chain links TRBV9 with TRBJ2-1; no reliable D call. From germline, CDR1 is SGDLS and CDR2 YYNGEE. V was pared by 0 bases and J by 0 bases, with 7 bases between. The CDR3 totals 15 residues.

This chain links TRBV19 with TRBJ1-5, with D maybe TRBD1 (5 bases). V shed 5 bases and J shed 7 bases, with 12 bases lying between them. CDR3 length: 13 amino acids. The germline V gene has CDR1 LNHDA and CDR2 SQIVND (reference sequence). CDR3 region: CASSGGYRQPQHF. The CDR3 DNA reads as TGTGCCAGTAGTGGGGGGTACCGACAGCCCCAGCATTTT.

The gene calls are TRBV7-2 and TRBJ1-1; D possibly corresponds to TRBD1 (6 bases). Trimming cost V 1 base and J 7 bases, with 19 bases left between them. The CDR3 consists of 16 residues. In germline, CDR1 is SGHTA, CDR2 FQGNSA. The chain's CDR3 is CASSLGHTGLGHEAFF. The CDR3 bases are TGTGCCAGCAGCTTAGGCCACACAGGGTTAGGTCATGAAGCTTTCTTT. The whole variable domain, remainder taken from reference TRBV7-2 and TRBJ1-1, is GAGVSQSPSNKVTEKGKDVELRCDPISGHTALYWYRQSLGQGLEFLIYFQGNSAPDKSGLPSDRFSAERTGGSVSTLTIQRTQQEDSAVYLCASSLGHTGLGHEAFFGQGTRLTVV.

V and J are TRBV11-2 and TRBJ2-5; 10 bases agree with TRBD1. The CDR3 contains 17 residues. Germline CDR1 reads SGHAT; CDR2 reads FQNNGV. After removal of 2 bases from V and 5 bases from J, the junction contained 11 bases not matched to a gene. The DNA of the CDR3 is TGTGCCAGCAGCTTACGATGGACTGACAGGGGGCACGAGACCCAGTACTTC. Amino acids: CASSLRWTDRGHETQYF.

This chain connects TRBV5-6 to TRBJ1-1; TRBD1 matches 7 bases. V was pared by 0 bases and J by 11 bases, with 10 bases of the junction left unmatched. The CDR3 spans 14 residues. Germline V gives CDR1 SGHDT, CDR2 YYEEEE. The CDR3 DNA is TGTGCCAGCAGCTTGGTGTCAGGGGGAGGTCAGGCTTTCTTT. This encodes CASSLVSGGGQAFF.